The rows below give T cell receptor beta chains drawn from one sample of a study of T cells in tumors after PD-1 blockade. Repertoires were generated with immunoSEQ multiplex PCR, while TCRdb's copy carries only in-frame clones and drops some. The sample holds roughly 60,000 clones, about 80% seen once. The source material was PBMCs, sampled before anti-PD-1 treatment. The receptors were gathered from a human donor with basal cell carcinoma. Each CDR3 is given without its conserved first and last residue. Fields, in order: CDR3 protein, V gene, J gene.

CDR3 protein: ASSFSGSYEAF; V gene: TRBV7-9; J gene: TRBJ1-1
CDR3 protein: ASSAGNRGLVNIQY; V gene: TRBV9; J gene: TRBJ2-4
CDR3 protein: ASSLDLRATNEKLF; V gene: TRBV5-1; J gene: TRBJ1-4
CDR3 protein: ASSGQSGGATDTQY; V gene: TRBV25-1; J gene: TRBJ2-3
CDR3 protein: ASTQTPDTDTQY; V gene: TRBV11-3; J gene: TRBJ2-3
CDR3 protein: ASSPDRGTDYEQY; V gene: TRBV5-4; J gene: TRBJ2-7
CDR3 protein: ATDRGRVGDEKLF; V gene: TRBV24-1; J gene: TRBJ1-4
CDR3 protein: ASSLTGVFDEQY; V gene: TRBV6-2/TRBV6-3; J gene: TRBJ2-7
CDR3 protein: ASRDDRVSNQPQH; V gene: TRBV2; J gene: TRBJ1-5
CDR3 protein: ASRPRTANYGYT; V gene: TRBV6-5; J gene: TRBJ1-2
CDR3 protein: ASSQGGTGSQNEQF; V gene: TRBV3-1/TRBV3-2; J gene: TRBJ2-1
CDR3 protein: AWSRTYNTQY; V gene: TRBV30; J gene: TRBJ2-3
CDR3 protein: ASSLATQGIGELF; V gene: TRBV7-8; J gene: TRBJ2-2
CDR3 protein: ASSQKLGTGVDYEQF; V gene: TRBV4-2; J gene: TRBJ2-1
CDR3 protein: ASSLGARLVAGNTIY; V gene: TRBV7-6; J gene: TRBJ1-3
CDR3 protein: ATKRGGIRDEQF; V gene: TRBV7-8; J gene: TRBJ2-1
CDR3 protein: ASSEVRGGAGEQF; V gene: TRBV2; J gene: TRBJ2-1
CDR3 protein: ASSLAQIEETQY; V gene: TRBV7-9; J gene: TRBJ2-5
CDR3 protein: ASSSGPNEKLF; V gene: TRBV5-5; J gene: TRBJ1-4
CDR3 protein: AWSRGGPDTQY; V gene: TRBV30; J gene: TRBJ2-3
CDR3 protein: ASSLRDRNTEAF; V gene: TRBV3-1/TRBV3-2; J gene: TRBJ1-1
CDR3 protein: ASSLVIGGSLSGYT; V gene: TRBV5-1; J gene: TRBJ1-2
CDR3 protein: ASSPTGGEQF; V gene: TRBV5-1; J gene: TRBJ2-1
CDR3 protein: ASSLRVLHTEAF; V gene: TRBV5-8; J gene: TRBJ1-1
CDR3 protein: ASSLSGNTEAF; V gene: TRBV12-3/TRBV12-4; J gene: TRBJ1-1
CDR3 protein: ASTGTSGGDGRTGELF; V gene: TRBV2; J gene: TRBJ2-2
CDR3 protein: ASSQDTGYNQPQH; V gene: TRBV3-1/TRBV3-2; J gene: TRBJ1-5
CDR3 protein: ASSQSSSYNEQF; V gene: TRBV11-3; J gene: TRBJ2-1
CDR3 protein: ASSLIGGRGARGTEAF; V gene: TRBV3-1/TRBV3-2; J gene: TRBJ1-1
CDR3 protein: ASRLERGSGANVLT; V gene: TRBV4-1; J gene: TRBJ2-6
CDR3 protein: ASSSRGRGGDGYT; V gene: TRBV27; J gene: TRBJ1-2
CDR3 protein: ASSPGLAGGEDTQY; V gene: TRBV9; J gene: TRBJ2-3
CDR3 protein: ASSQQGTTEAF; V gene: TRBV14; J gene: TRBJ1-1
CDR3 protein: ASSYSDRDGYT; V gene: TRBV6-5; J gene: TRBJ1-2
CDR3 protein: ASSAQRGQETQY; V gene: TRBV9; J gene: TRBJ2-5
CDR3 protein: ASSRNRGYEQY; V gene: TRBV12-3/TRBV12-4; J gene: TRBJ2-7
CDR3 protein: ASLPDQGGYT; V gene: TRBV6-5; J gene: TRBJ1-2
CDR3 protein: ASSNVQGREQY; V gene: TRBV5-1; J gene: TRBJ2-7
CDR3 protein: ASSGTGGNYGYT; V gene: TRBV9; J gene: TRBJ1-2
CDR3 protein: ASSLFPSRVNQPQH; V gene: TRBV27; J gene: TRBJ1-5
CDR3 protein: AWSRDRDNQPQH; V gene: TRBV30; J gene: TRBJ1-5
CDR3 protein: ASSPRVTDTQY; V gene: TRBV7-9; J gene: TRBJ2-3
CDR3 protein: ASSYSGQTLGYGYT; V gene: TRBV6-6; J gene: TRBJ1-2
CDR3 protein: ASSQDVLNGQETQY; V gene: TRBV4-2; J gene: TRBJ2-5
CDR3 protein: ATSERPGEQF; V gene: TRBV24-1; J gene: TRBJ2-1
CDR3 protein: ASSYLAESTEAF; V gene: TRBV6-6; J gene: TRBJ1-1
CDR3 protein: ASTPLESREAF; V gene: TRBV6-5; J gene: TRBJ1-1
CDR3 protein: ASEGSGDQETQY; V gene: TRBV30; J gene: TRBJ2-5
CDR3 protein: ASSITGSPLH; V gene: TRBV19; J gene: TRBJ1-6
CDR3 protein: ASSHVGGRTEAF; V gene: TRBV14; J gene: TRBJ1-1
CDR3 protein: ASSLAVSLH; V gene: TRBV5-8; J gene: TRBJ1-6
CDR3 protein: ASMDSPYEQY; V gene: TRBV27; J gene: TRBJ2-7
CDR3 protein: ASMAPGGSYGYT; V gene: TRBV19; J gene: TRBJ1-2
CDR3 protein: AWSVLGTTYTQY; V gene: TRBV30; J gene: TRBJ2-3
CDR3 protein: ASSLDDRPRAF; V gene: TRBV11-3; J gene: TRBJ1-1
CDR3 protein: ARSLPGTGNEQF; V gene: TRBV5-3; J gene: TRBJ2-1
CDR3 protein: ASSYRTGGVSTYEQY; V gene: TRBV13; J gene: TRBJ2-7
CDR3 protein: AWSGGQGLLNTEAF; V gene: TRBV30; J gene: TRBJ1-1
CDR3 protein: ASSLLADNYGYT; V gene: TRBV5-1; J gene: TRBJ1-2